The 30 T cell receptor beta chains reported below all come from one sample, sequenced in a study of cytotoxic CD8 clonotypes in ibrutinib-treated CLL. Profiling relied on immunoSEQ multiplex PCR, and the TCRdb table lists in-frame clones only, not all of them. The table includes approximately 47,000 clones, roughly three fifths detected once. Sequenced material: PBMCs, taken after 24 months of ibrutinib treatment. All receptors derive from a human donor with chronic lymphocytic leukemia.

The chain uses TRBV6-5 and TRBJ1-6; D call uncertain. CDR1 is MNHEY, CDR2 SVGAGI, per germline. Trimming took off 8 bases at V and 6 bases at J, with 17 bases between the two ends. The CDR3 contains 15 residues. The CDR3 region has the DNA TGTGCCAGCGCCCCTAGGCCGACGGGTAATTCACCCCTCCACTTT. As protein: CASAPRPTGNSPLHF.

This clone was picked up many times. The junction does not match germline at one end; this may be a read error. The rearrangement joins TRBV5-1 to TRBJ2-5; a possible D gene is TRBD2 (7 bases). The CDR3 contains 16 residues. Germline V CDR1 and CDR2: SGHRS, YFSETQ. DNA of the CDR3: TGCGCCAGCAGCCCCATTGGCGGGGGACACCAGGAGACCCAGTACTTC. The encoded protein is CASSPIGGGHQETQYF.

In this sample, this clone turned up a few times. The chain has TRBV19 and TRBJ1-2; the D gene is possibly TRBD1 (6 bases). This CDR3 region has 13 residues. Germline assignment: CDR1 LNHDA and CDR2 SQIVND (reference sequence). V was pared by 3 bases and J by 4 bases, with 9 bases between. The CDR3 DNA reads TGTGCCAGTAGTATCCTGACAGGCTATGGCTACACCTTC. Encoded protein: CASSILTGYGYTF.

This rearrangement joins TRBV9 to TRBJ1-1; 7 bases align to TRBD1. Per germline, CDR1 SGDLS and CDR2 YYNGEE. The V gene end was trimmed by 2 bases and the J gene end by 4 bases; junction bases not matched to a gene: 8. The CDR3 covers 15 residues. DNA of the CDR3: TGTGCCAGCAGCGTGGCAGGGGGTTTTAGCACTGAAGCTTTCTTT. This translates into CASSVAGGFSTEAFF. The entire variable domain, with the rest obtained from reference TRBV9 and TRBJ1-1, is as follows: DSGVTQTPKHLITATGQRVTLRCSPRSGDLSVYWYQQSLDQGLQFLIQYYNGEERAKGNILERFSAQQFPDLHSELNLSSLELGDSALYFCASSVAGGFSTEAFFGQGTRLTVV.

V gene TRBV5-5 combines with J gene TRBJ1-3, with a tentative D call TRBD1 (6 bases). Looked up from germline, CDR1 is SGHKS and CDR2 is YYEKEE (reference sequence). V was trimmed by 1 base and J by 2 bases, leaving 10 bases between them. The CDR3 is 15 residues long. The CDR3 loop reads CASSLSRGPGNTIYF. The CDR3 bases are TGTGCCAGCAGCTTGTCCAGGGGCCCTGGAAACACCATATATTTT.

This clone appeared a single time. V gene TRBV19 combines with J gene TRBJ1-4; 7 bases are shared with TRBD1. Unmatched junction bases numbered 5, after V lost 7 bases and J lost 0 bases. Germline values: CDR1 LNHDA, CDR2 SQIVND (reference sequence). The length of the CDR3 is 15 residues. CDR3 in amino acids: CASTDRAATNEKLFF. CDR3 DNA sequence: TGTGCCAGTACCGACAGGGCCGCAACTAATGAAAAACTGTTTTTT.

The rearrangement uses TRBV5-1 and TRBJ1-1; the match to TRBD1 covers 12 bases. J gave up 3 bases and V 4 bases, and 7 bases lay outside the gene matches. Germline V CDR1 and CDR2: SGHRS, YFSETQ. This CDR3 spans 16 amino acids. Written as DNA, the CDR3 is TGCGCCAGCAGCGCAGCCGGGACAGGGGGCCACACTGAAGCTTTCTTT. Its protein product is CASSAAGTGGHTEAFF. The full variable domain, with the rest looked up from reference TRBV5-1 and TRBJ1-1, is KAGVTQTPRYLIKTRGQQVTLSCSPISGHRSVSWYQQTPGQGLQFLFEYFSETQRNKGNFPGRFSGRQFSNSRSEMNVSTLELGDSALYLCASSAAGTGGHTEAFFGQGTRLTVV.

This clone was recorded at least ten times. The gene calls are TRBV6-5 and TRBJ1-1; the D gene is possibly TRBD1 (6 bases). The CDR3 sequence is 15 residues long. V lost 4 bases and J lost 1, with 13 bases in between. Germline CDR1 is MNHEY and CDR2 is SVGAGI. The CDR3 nucleotides are TGTGCCAGCAGTTTAAACAGGGACCAGAACACTGAAGCTTTCTTT. It translates to CASSLNRDQNTEAFF.

The genes are TRBV10-3 and TRBJ1-2; D is perhaps TRBD1 (5 bases). Germline lookup yields CDR1 ENHRY and CDR2 SYGVKD. The CDR3 runs 12 residues. With 9 bases removed from V and 3 bases from J, the gap between germline ends came to 11 bases. The CDR3 is CAMRREDYGYTF. The CDR3 nucleotides read TGTGCCATGCGCAGGGAGGACTATGGCTACACCTTC.

This clone was recorded once. The chain uses TRBV5-5 and TRBJ1-4; 8 bases agree with TRBD1. Trimming removed 5 bases from V and 11 bases from J; junction bases left unmatched: 11. Germline V gives CDR1 SGHKS, CDR2 YYEKEE (reference sequence). The CDR3 has 14 amino acids. Here the CDR3 reads CASRIVGQDEKLFF. CDR3 bases: TGTGCCAGCAGAATTGTGGGACAGGACGAGAAACTGTTTTTT.

This clone has only a few counts. J is TRBJ1-1 and V is TRBV11-2; TRBD1 matches at 9 bases. Germline trimming cut 3 bases from V and 4 bases from J; bases unmatched to any gene: 3. This CDR3 has 14 residues. Germline V CDR1 and CDR2: SGHAT, FQNNGV. As DNA, the CDR3 is TGTGCCAGCAGCTTCCGACAGGGGGGCACTGAAGCTTTCTTT. Translation gives CASSFRQGGTEAFF.

CDR3 sequence reads: CASSRVRQGWDSPLHF. The CDR3 DNA reads TGTGCCAGCAGCCGAGTTAGACAGGGGTGGGATTCACCCCTCCACTTT. V usage is TRBV5-4 and J usage is TRBJ1-6, with 8 bases that match TRBD1. J lost 8 bases, V lost 4 bases, and 11 bases had no gene match. The CDR3 runs 16 residues. The germline V gene has CDR1 SGHNT and CDR2 YYREEE (reference sequence).

The chain has TRBV5-4 and TRBJ2-3; 9 bases align to TRBD2. J was trimmed by 2 bases and V by 0 bases; bases with no gene match: 4. The germline V gene has CDR1 SGHNT and CDR2 YYREEE (reference sequence). The CDR3 spans 16 residues. The CDR3 loop is CASSLGIAGDTDTQYF. The CDR3 nucleotides are TGTGCCAGCAGCTTGGGGATAGCGGGGGACACAGATACGCAGTATTTT.

This clone has a handful of counts. The rearrangement joins TRBV5-4 to TRBJ1-2; maybe TRBD1 (6 bases). This CDR3 has 17 amino acids. Germline lookup yields CDR1 SGHNT and CDR2 YYREEE (reference sequence). V shed 0 bases and J shed 3 bases, with 18 bases lying between them. The CDR3 nucleotides are TGTGCCAGCAGCTTGGCCGTGGGGGAGAGGGGGTACTATGGCTACACCTTC. Protein sequence: CASSLAVGERGYYGYTF.

The chain recombines TRBV10-3 with TRBJ2-1; 10 nucleotides line up with TRBD2. Germline lookup yields CDR1 ENHRY and CDR2 SYGVKD. V lost 3 bases to trimming and J lost 2 bases; unmatched junction nucleotides: 4. CDR3 length: 16 amino acids. CDR3 sequence (DNA): TGTGCCATCAGTGATCCTAGCGGGGGTGCCTACAATGAGCAGTTCTTC. Amino acid sequence: CAISDPSGGAYNEQFF.

The chain carries TRBV10-2 and TRBJ1-2; D is undetermined. Trimming left V 2 bases short and J 2 bases short, with 3 bases between. CDR3 length: 12 residues. The V gene's germline CDR1 is WSHSY and CDR2 SAAADI. The CDR3: CASSEANYGYTF. Written as DNA, the CDR3 is TGCGCCAGCAGTGAGGCCAACTATGGCTACACCTTC.

The chain recombines TRBV28 with TRBJ2-2, with 9 bases that match TRBD1. The CDR3 consists of 15 residues. Germline V gives CDR1 MDHEN, CDR2 SYDVKM. V gave up 6 bases and J gave up 8 bases; unmatched junction bases: 10. The CDR3 DNA follows: TGTGCCAGCAGCCGGCCCCGGACAGGGGTGGGGGAGCTGTTTTTT. Protein: CASSRPRTGVGELFF.

This clone was counted only a few times. This chain joins TRBV5-1 and TRBJ2-1; 11 bases are shared with TRBD1. V was clipped by 0 bases and J by 6 bases; unmatched bases: 2. Looked up from germline, CDR1 is SGHRS and CDR2 is YFSETQ. The CDR3 loop spans 15 amino acids. The CDR3 sequence: CASSLEGTGGNEQFF. In DNA form, the CDR3 reads TGCGCCAGCAGCTTGGAGGGGACAGGGGGCAATGAGCAGTTCTTC.

The chain has TRBV5-1 and TRBJ2-5, with TRBD2 matching over 12 bases. In germline, CDR1 is SGHRS, CDR2 YFSETQ. V gave up 4 bases and J gave up 7 bases; unmatched junction bases: 11. The CDR3 covers 16 residues. The CDR3 protein is CASSEPGLAGSATQYF. Here the CDR3 DNA reads TGCGCCAGCAGCGAACCCGGACTAGCGGGGTCGGCGACCCAGTACTTC.

The rearrangement joins TRBV6-5 to TRBJ2-2; D could derive from TRBD1 or TRBD2 (6 bases each). CDR3 length: 16 amino acids. Trimming removed 4 bases at V and 4 bases at J, with 16 bases between. CDR1 MNHEY and CDR2 SVGAGI come from the germline V gene. The CDR3 spells CASSWRSGAGTGELFF. CDR3 bases: TGTGCCAGCAGTTGGAGGTCGGGGGCAGGCACCGGGGAGCTGTTTTTT.

This clone was counted between two and nine times. This chain links TRBV6-5 with TRBJ2-7; D unclear. Trimming removed 0 bases at V and 5 bases at J, with 2 bases between. The germline gives CDR1 MNHEY, CDR2 SVGAGI. The CDR3 runs to 11 residues. The CDR3: CASSYSNEQYF. The CDR3 DNA sequence: TGTGCCAGCAGTTACTCGAACGAGCAGTACTTC.

This sequence joins TRBV11-2 and TRBJ1-4; perhaps TRBD1 as D (5 bases). CDR1 SGHAT and CDR2 FQNNGV come from the germline V gene. The CDR3 covers 13 residues. V shed 5 bases and J shed 8 bases, with 12 bases lying between them. The CDR3 is CASSREGNEKLFF. Here the CDR3 DNA reads TGTGCCAGCAGCCGGGAGGGGAACGAAAAACTGTTTTTT.

This clone was picked up one time. The genes are TRBV10-1 and TRBJ2-3; 8 bases agree with TRBD2. Trimming at V came to 0 bases and at J to 6 bases, leaving 5 bases not matched to a gene. Germline CDR1 is WNHNN and CDR2 is SYGVQD (reference sequence). This CDR3 is 15 amino acids long. Here the CDR3 DNA reads TGCGCCAGCAGTGAGTCGTTTGCGGGAGGTGATACGCAGTATTTT. This sequence encodes CASSESFAGGDTQYF.

V and J are TRBV7-8 and TRBJ1-4, with 8 bases identical to TRBD1. With V trimmed by 4 bases and J by 8 bases, 6 bases remained unmatched. CDR1 SGHVS and CDR2 FQNEAQ come from the germline V gene. This CDR3 region has 14 residues. The CDR3 sequence: CASSSGQGREKLFF. The CDR3 coding sequence is TGTGCCAGCAGCTCCGGACAGGGAAGAGAAAAACTGTTTTTT. The complete variable domain, with remaining parts taken from reference TRBV7-8 and TRBJ1-4, reads GAGVSQSPRYKVAKRGQDVALRCDPISGHVSLFWYQQALGQGPEFLTYFQNEAQLDKSGLPSDRFFAERPEGSVSTLKIQRTQQEDSAVYLCASSSGQGREKLFFGSGTQLSVL.

The chain employs TRBV20-1 and TRBJ2-7; D gene unclear. The CDR3 loop spans 11 amino acids. The V gene's germline CDR1 is DFQATT and CDR2 SNEGSKA (reference sequence). The V end lost 3 bases, the J end lost 6 bases, and 9 bases lay between the germline ends. The CDR3 nucleotides read TGCAGTGCTAGTGGGGAAGTCGAGCAGTACTTC. Translation gives CSASGEVEQYF.

This clone was seen only once. This chain joins TRBV19 and TRBJ2-5; D is unclear. The CDR3 is 13 amino acids. Germline V gene data show CDR1 as LNHDA and CDR2 as SQIVND (reference sequence). V lost 5 bases to trimming and J lost 1 base, with 8 bases between them. CDR3 bases: TGTGCCAGTAGTCCCAGGATCCAAGAGACCCAGTACTTC. Protein: CASSPRIQETQYF.

This sequence joins TRBV16 and TRBJ2-2; D might be TRBD2 (5 bases). The CDR3 extends over 15 amino acids. Looked up from germline, CDR1 is KGHSY and CDR2 is FQNENV. V dropped 7 bases and J dropped 4 bases, with 16 bases sitting between them. In DNA, the CDR3 is TGTGCCAGCACCCGGGGTCCTCGAAGCACCGGGGAGCTGTTTTTT. This gives the protein CASTRGPRSTGELFF.

In this sample, this clone turned up a few times. The chain uses TRBV6-1 and TRBJ2-7; perhaps TRBD1 as D (6 bases). The CDR3 runs 12 residues. V was shortened by 6 bases and J by 6 bases, with 12 bases between the two germline ends. Germline values: CDR1 MNHNS, CDR2 SASEGT. CDR3 nucleotide sequence: TGTGCCAGCAGCCCGACAGGAACCGAGCAGTACTTC. Its protein product is CASSPTGTEQYF.

The chain combines TRBV29-1 with TRBJ2-3; 9 nucleotides line up with TRBD2. Germline V lookup: CDR1 SQVTM, CDR2 ANQGSEA. The CDR3 extends over 12 amino acids. V lost 5 bases and J lost 10; bases outside the gene matches: 7. CDR3 sequence (DNA): TGCAGCGTTAACAGCGGGGGGAAGGCGCAGTATTTT. Its translation is CSVNSGGKAQYF.

V gene TRBV13 combines with J gene TRBJ1-1; no clear D. Germline CDR1 reads PRHDT; CDR2 reads FYEKMQ (reference sequence). CDR3 length equals 14 residues. V lost 2 bases and J lost 8, with 15 bases in between. The CDR3 region is CASSLTPHADEAFF. Written as DNA, the CDR3 is TGTGCCAGCAGCTTAACGCCCCACGCGGACGAAGCTTTCTTT.